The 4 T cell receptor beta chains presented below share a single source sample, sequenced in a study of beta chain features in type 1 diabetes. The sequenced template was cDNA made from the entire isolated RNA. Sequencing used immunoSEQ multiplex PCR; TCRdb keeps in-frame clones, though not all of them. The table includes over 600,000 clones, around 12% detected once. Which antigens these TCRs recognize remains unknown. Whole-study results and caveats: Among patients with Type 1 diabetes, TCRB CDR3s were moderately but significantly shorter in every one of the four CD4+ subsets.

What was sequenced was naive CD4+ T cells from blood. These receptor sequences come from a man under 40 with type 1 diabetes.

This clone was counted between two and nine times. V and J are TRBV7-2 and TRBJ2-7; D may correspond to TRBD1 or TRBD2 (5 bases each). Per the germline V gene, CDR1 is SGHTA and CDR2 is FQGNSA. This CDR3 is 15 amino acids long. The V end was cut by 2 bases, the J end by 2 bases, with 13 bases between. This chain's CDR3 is CASSLFRDGPYEQYF. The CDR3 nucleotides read TGTGCCAGCAGCTTATTTCGGGACGGCCCCTACGAGCAGTACTTC. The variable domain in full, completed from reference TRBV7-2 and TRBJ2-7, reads GAGVSQSPSNKVTEKGKDVELRCDPISGHTALYWYRQSLGQGLEFLIYFQGNSAPDKSGLPSDRFSAERTGGSVSTLTIQRTQQEDSAVYLCASSLFRDGPYEQYFGPGTRLTVT.

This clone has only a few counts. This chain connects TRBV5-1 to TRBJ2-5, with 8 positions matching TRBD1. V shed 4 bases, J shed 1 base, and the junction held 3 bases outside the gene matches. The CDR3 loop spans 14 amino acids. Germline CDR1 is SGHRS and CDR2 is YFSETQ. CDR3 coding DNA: TGCGCCAGCAGCCCGGGGACAGGCCAAGAGACCCAGTACTTC. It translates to CASSPGTGQETQYF.

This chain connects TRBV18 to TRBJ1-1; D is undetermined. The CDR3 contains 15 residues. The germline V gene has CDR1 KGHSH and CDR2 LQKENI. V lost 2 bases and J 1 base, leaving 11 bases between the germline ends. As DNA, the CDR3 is TGTGCCAGCTCACCAGTTCAAATGGGGAACACTGAAGCTTTCTTT. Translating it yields CASSPVQMGNTEAFF.

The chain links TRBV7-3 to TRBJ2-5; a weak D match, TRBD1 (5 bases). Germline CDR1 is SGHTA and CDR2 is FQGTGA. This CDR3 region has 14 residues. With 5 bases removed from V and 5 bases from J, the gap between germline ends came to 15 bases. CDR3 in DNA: TGTGCCAGCAGCCCAGGGTCGGGTTGGGAGACCCAGTACTTC. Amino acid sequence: CASSPGSGWETQYF.